This T cell receptor beta chain was found in a study of T cells in localized non-small cell lung cancer. Produced via immunoSEQ multiplex PCR; TCRdb's table is partial and in-frame only. The sample contains tens of thousands of clones, approximately 87% of which appear only once. Between the trimmed V and J ends, which lost 5 bases and 2 bases, there was a span of 15 bases. CDR1 is KGHSH and CDR2 is LQKENI in the germline V gene. This CDR3 spans 15 amino acids. This sample comprised peripheral blood, obtained before any cancer treatment. V usage is TRBV18 and J usage is TRBJ2-5; maybe TRBD2 (6 bases). The sequence was obtained from a woman aged 40-75 years with stage I lung adenocarcinoma. The CDR3 loop reads CASSSDRGTQETQYF. CDR3 coding DNA: TGTGCCAGCTCATCCGACCGTGGGACTCAAGAGACCCAGTACTTC.